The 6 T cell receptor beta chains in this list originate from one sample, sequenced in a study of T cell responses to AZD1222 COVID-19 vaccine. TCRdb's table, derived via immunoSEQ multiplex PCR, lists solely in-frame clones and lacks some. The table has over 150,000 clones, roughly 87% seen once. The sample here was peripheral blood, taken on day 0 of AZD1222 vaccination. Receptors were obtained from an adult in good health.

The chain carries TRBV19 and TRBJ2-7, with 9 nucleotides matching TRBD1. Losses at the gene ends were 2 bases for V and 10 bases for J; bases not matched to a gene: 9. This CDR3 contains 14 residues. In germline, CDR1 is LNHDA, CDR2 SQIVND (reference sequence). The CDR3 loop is CASSISGTGPHQYF. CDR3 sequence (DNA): TGTGCCAGTAGTATAAGCGGGACAGGGCCTCATCAGTACTTC. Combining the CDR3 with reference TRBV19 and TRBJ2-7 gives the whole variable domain DGGITQSPKYLFRKEGQNVTLSCEQNLNHDAMYWYRQDPGQGLRLIYYSQIVNDFQKGDIAEGYSVSREKKESFPLTVTSAQKNPTAFYLCASSISGTGPHQYFGPGTRLTVT.

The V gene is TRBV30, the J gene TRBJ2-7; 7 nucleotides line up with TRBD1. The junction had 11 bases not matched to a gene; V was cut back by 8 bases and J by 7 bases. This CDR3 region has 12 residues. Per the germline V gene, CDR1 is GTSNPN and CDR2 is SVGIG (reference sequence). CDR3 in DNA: TGTGCCAGACAGGGCCAGTTCGGGGAGCAGTACTTC. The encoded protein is CARQGQFGEQYF.

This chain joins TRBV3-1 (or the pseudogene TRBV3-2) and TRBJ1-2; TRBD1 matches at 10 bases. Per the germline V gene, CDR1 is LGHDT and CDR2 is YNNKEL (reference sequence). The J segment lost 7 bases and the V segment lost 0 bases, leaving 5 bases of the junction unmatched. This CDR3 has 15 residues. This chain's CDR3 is CASSQDSTGGSGYTF. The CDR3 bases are TGTGCCAGCAGCCAAGATTCGACAGGGGGCTCTGGCTACACCTTC.

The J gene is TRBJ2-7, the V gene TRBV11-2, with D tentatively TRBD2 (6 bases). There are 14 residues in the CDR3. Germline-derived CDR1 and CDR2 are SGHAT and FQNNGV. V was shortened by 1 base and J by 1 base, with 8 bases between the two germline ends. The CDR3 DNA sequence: TGTGCCAGCAGCTTAGGTAGCGGTTCCTACGAGCAGTACTTC. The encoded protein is CASSLGSGSYEQYF.

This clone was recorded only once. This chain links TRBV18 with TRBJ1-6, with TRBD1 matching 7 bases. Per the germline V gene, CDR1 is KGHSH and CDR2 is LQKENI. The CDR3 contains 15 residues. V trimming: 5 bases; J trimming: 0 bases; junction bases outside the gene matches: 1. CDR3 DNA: TGTGCCAGCTCAGGACAGGCCTCCTATAATTCACCCCTCCACTTT. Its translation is CASSGQASYNSPLHF.

This chain's CDR3 is CAWSPTRTGSYSPLHF. The DNA for the CDR3 is TGTGCCTGGAGTCCTACGAGGACAGGGAGTTATTCACCCCTCCACTTT. The chain employs TRBV30 and TRBJ1-6, with TRBD1 matching over 8 bases. V was pared by 2 bases and J by 8 bases, with 11 bases of the junction left unmatched. This CDR3 comprises 16 residues. Germline V gene data show CDR1 as GTSNPN and CDR2 as SVGIG (reference sequence).